This record concerns one T cell receptor beta chain sequence. What it binds is not known. With V trimmed by 4 bases and J by 8 bases, 3 bases remained unmatched. Germline CDR1 KGHSH, CDR2 LQKENI. The length of the CDR3 is 14 residues. The sample is drawn from a study of cytomegalovirus exposure and HLA in healthy donors. The overall study: It was reported in a later analysis that the same platform had been used for the 120 validation repertoires as for the roughly 670 first-cohort repertoires.

Study-wide points: It was about 150 TCR beta chains that were listed as cytomegalovirus-associated.

The protocol was immunoSEQ multiplex PCR, while the TCRdb copy is restricted to in-frame clones and leaves out a portion. The top ten hold roughly 7.5% of the sample, which has 150,000 to 200,000 clones, over 65% seen once. Material for sequencing was PBMCs. This TCR came from a man aged 18 to 29 in good health and CMV-seropositive. The J gene is TRBJ1-4, the V gene TRBV18; the match to TRBD1 covers 11 bases. The CDR3 sequence: CASSLRDRGEKLFF. CDR3 nucleotide sequence: TGTGCCAGCTCACTCCGGGACAGGGGGGAAAAACTGTTTTTT.